This TCR beta chain was sequenced in a study of PD-1 blockade in classical Hodgkin lymphoma (dated by TCRdb to about 2020). As for the study more broadly: Nivolumab dosing was 3 mg/kg intravenously every 2 weeks, continuing until either disease progression or unacceptable toxicity. A peripheral blood immune signature of response to PD-1 blockade in classical Hodgkin lymphoma was defined using TCR beta sequencing and CyTOF.

Details on this clone: This clone's antigen is unknown. Per-base quality was not reported, and no clone a single base away is much larger than it.

The paper as a whole reports these results and caveats: Lower diversity was observed in patients in whom nivolumab was started less than 1 year after ASCT, and these patients were excluded from later analyses so that confounding by immune reconstitution would be avoided. Trial patients with a complete response had baseline diversity similar to that of newly diagnosed patients, while partial responders and progressors had significantly lower diversity. A significant rise by C4D1 was seen in CD4+ but not CD8+ TCR diversity (p=0.0027 vs p=0.16), with the rise being most apparent in complete responders (p=0.02). Baseline TCR diversity was reported as lower in newly diagnosed patients than in healthy donors, and lower still in relapsed/refractory patients. Only a single clinical trial cohort was studied, and what caused the repertoire differences, possibly disease activity or prior therapy, remained undefined.

Genomic DNA was isolated using the Qiagen DNeasy kit from unsorted PBMCs as well as from negatively selected CD4+ and CD8+ fractions. TCR beta CDR3 regions were subjected to amplification by immunoSEQ multiplex PCR with primers that anneal to V and J segments. Amplification bias was minimized using a synthetic immune receptor repertoire, and residual bias was removed computationally after sequencing. Per the authors' processing: Custom Python scripts were used to quantify repertoire diversity as the Shannon entropy index. The unsorted, CD4+ and CD8+ repertoires were each analyzed separately, with the exception of combined analyses, where CD4+ and CD8+ sequences were merged in silico. Clonal expansion was defined as a frequency increase of at least 2-fold after treatment compared with C1D1, and clones undetected at baseline were assigned a pseudocount of 0.5. Clones with 0 or 1 copy at C1D1 were defined as singleton clones, while clones with 2 or more copies were defined as non-singleton clones. By matching protein sequences in sorted samples from the same patient, clones expanded in unsorted samples were annotated as CD4+, CD8+ or unknown. Wilcoxon tests on paired samples were used to test changes in diversity from C1D1 to C4D1. TCRdb holds this immuneACCESS table with in-frame rearrangements only. Some clones are missing; in checked studies, unresolved V genes explain under half, and the rest has no known cause. V and J calls and clone size are given by that table; D and trimming were obtained from the DNA. For this sample there are 100,000 or so clones; about 93% appear just once. The ten largest clones capture approximately 2% of the sample.

The CDR3 contains 14 residues, cysteine and phenylalanine counted. The entry retains the CDR3 DNA only, 42 bases that are in frame from base 1. CDR1 and CDR2 are drawn from the germline V gene: MDHEN, SYDVKM. V trim: 3 bases; J trim: 5 bases; unmatched bases: 5. The time point label for this specimen denotes: cycle 4 day 1 (C4D1), after less than seven weeks of nivolumab. Relapse after autologous stem cell transplantation had occurred in all trial patients, and cohorts A, B and C were distinguished by prior brentuximab vedotin exposure. A total of more than 55 patients with relapsed/refractory classical Hodgkin lymphoma made up the trial cohort, and each patient's best overall response was complete response, partial response or progressive disease. In the multi-cohort phase II CheckMate 205 trial, trial patients received single-agent nivolumab. An independent review committee assessed best overall response by applying the 2007 International Working Group response criteria. Trial PBMCs were collected immediately before nivolumab initiation (C1D1) and during therapy at cycle 2 day 1 and cycle 4 day 1. Peripheral blood was collected in 8 mL Vacutainer Cell Preparation Tubes, from which PBMCs were isolated by centrifugation and then cryopreserved.

In this chain, TRBV28 is recombined with TRBJ1-1; 8 bases in the middle match TRBD1. The sequence was collected from a human donor with classical Hodgkin lymphoma. The source material was peripheral blood mononuclear cells (PBMCs), sampled before the fourth cycle of nivolumab. In nucleotides, the sequence is TGTGCCAGCAGTTTCCCCACAGGGGGGACTGAAGCTTTCTTT. Its protein product is CASSFPTGGTEAFF.